The clone carrying this TCR beta chain was seen a few times. Its antigen is undetermined. Healthy bone marrow donors made up the cohort. This specimen comes from a study of cytomegalovirus exposure and HLA in healthy donors. V shed 6 bases and J 8 bases; nucleotides not matched to a gene: 9. Germline V lookup: CDR1 MNHEY, CDR2 SMNVEV (reference sequence). The length of the CDR3 is 13 residues. Findings of the study overall: Cytomegalovirus-associated status was assigned to 150 or so TCR beta chains.

PCR involved 60 Vbeta and 13 Jbeta primers. The repertoire was sequenced with immunoSEQ multiplex PCR; TCRdb's copy has only in-frame clones and lacks some. The data contain 150,000 to 160,000 clones, more than 75% of them singletons. V and J are TRBV27 and TRBJ1-2, with 7 bases matching TRBD1. The specimen was PBMCs. The TCR comes from a woman aged 35 to 49 in good health and CMV-seropositive. This CDR3 is CASRDTGVRGYTF. The DNA for the CDR3 is TGTGCCAGCAGGGACACAGGGGTTAGGGGCTACACCTTC.